These 29 T cell receptor beta chains were all obtained from the same sample, sequenced in a study of cytomegalovirus exposure and HLA in healthy donors (TCRdb year 2017). The method behind the library was the immunoSEQ multiplex PCR assay. A mixture of 60 forward primers for TCR Vbeta segments and 13 reverse primers for TCR Jbeta segments was used in the multiplex PCR. TCRdb took this table from immuneACCESS and kept in-frame rearrangements with V and J called. Such tables lack part of the clones; where checked against another copy, unresolved V genes explain under half of the gap, and the rest is unexplained. The sample has about 200,000 clones on record, around four fifths of them singletons. The ten largest clones add up to around 6% of the sample. Sequencing was performed on PBMCs. The receptor set was obtained from a woman between 45 and 65 years old in good health and CMV-seropositive.

This chain joins TRBV9 and TRBJ1-5; TRBD1 agrees at 9 bases. CDR1 and CDR2 (germline): SGDLS, YYNGEE. Germline trimming cut 4 bases from V and 6 bases from J; bases unmatched to any gene: 8. The CDR3 runs 15 residues. The CDR3 DNA reads TGTGCCAGCAGCAGAGCGGAGACAGGGGGTCAGCCCCAGCATTTT. Translation gives CASSRAETGGQPQHF.

Only one count was recorded for this clone. The chain uses TRBV5-6 and TRBJ1-2; no reliable D call. The V end was cut by 0 bases, the J end by 1 base, with 10 bases between. CDR1 is SGHDT and CDR2 is YYEEEE in the germline V gene. The CDR3 contains 15 residues. CDR3 residues: CASSLGMVSNYGYTF. In DNA form, the CDR3 reads TGTGCCAGCAGCTTGGGTATGGTCAGTAACTATGGCTACACCTTC.

This chain connects TRBV28 to TRBJ1-5, with a tentative D call TRBD1 (5 bases). The V and J ends lost 2 bases and 7 bases respectively, with 9 bases between them. From germline, CDR1 is MDHEN and CDR2 SYDVKM. CDR3 size: 13 residues. The CDR3 loop reads CASSLGREQPQHF. The CDR3 DNA follows: TGTGCCAGCAGTTTAGGCAGGGAACAGCCCCAGCATTTT.

The chain recombines TRBV5-7 with TRBJ1-4, with TRBD1 matching 9 bases. Being an ORF, TRBV5-7 has a function that is uncertain. The junction had 1 base not matched to a gene; V was cut back by 0 bases and J by 4 bases. The CDR3 loop spans 15 amino acids. CDR3: CASSLEDRGNEKLFF. The CDR3 DNA sequence: TGTGCCAGCAGCTTGGAGGACAGGGGTAATGAAAAACTGTTTTTT.

V gene TRBV29-1 combines with J gene TRBJ1-3; D unclear. In germline, CDR1 is SQVTM, CDR2 ANQGSEA. V was pared by 5 bases and J by 4 bases, with 9 bases between. The CDR3 contains 12 residues. CDR3 region: CSVSFPGNTIYF. The CDR3 coding sequence is TGCAGCGTTTCTTTCCCGGGAAACACCATATATTTT.

V gene TRBV27 combines with J gene TRBJ2-1; 7 bases match TRBD2. The CDR3 extends over 16 amino acids. Germline lookup yields CDR1 MNHEY and CDR2 SMNVEV (reference sequence). J lost 10 bases, V lost 5 bases, and 17 bases had no gene match. The CDR3 spells CASSPRRGSLSNEQFF. As DNA, the CDR3 is TGTGCCAGCAGTCCACGCCGCGGGAGTTTATCAAACGAGCAGTTCTTC.

The chain combines TRBV2 with TRBJ2-1, with 9 bases aligning to TRBD2. Trimming cost V 8 bases and J 7 bases; bases outside gene matches: 12. This CDR3 region has 15 residues. Germline lookup yields CDR1 SNHLY and CDR2 FYNNEI. CDR3 in DNA: TGTGCCAGCCGCTTGACTAGCGGAATCTCAAATGAGCAGTTCTTC. This sequence encodes CASRLTSGISNEQFF.

The rearrangement uses TRBV7-9 and TRBJ2-3; 7 bases align to TRBD2. The germline gives CDR1 SEHNR, CDR2 FQNEAQ (reference sequence). The CDR3 totals 14 residues. The V segment lost 4 bases and the J segment 4 bases; nucleotides outside the gene matches: 5. The CDR3 nucleotides read TGTGCCAGCAGCTCTGGACTAGTGGCAGATACGCAGTATTTT. Amino acids: CASSSGLVADTQYF.

The chain is built from TRBV9 and TRBJ1-3; D gene unclear. CDR3 length: 15 residues. V was trimmed by 2 bases and J by 0 bases, leaving 9 bases between them. Germline CDR1 and CDR2: SGDLS and YYNGEE. For the CDR3, the DNA is TGTGCCAGCAGCGTTGGGGAGAGCTCTGGAAACACCATATATTTT. Translation: CASSVGESSGNTIYF.

The chain recombines TRBV5-4 with TRBJ2-7, with D unresolved. V dropped 4 bases and J dropped 6 bases, with 14 bases sitting between them. CDR3 size: 13 residues. CDR1 is SGHNT, CDR2 YYREEE, per germline (reference sequence). The CDR3 DNA is TGTGCCAGCAGCCCACTCGGGTCGCCCGAGCAGTACTTC. Residues: CASSPLGSPEQYF.

J is TRBJ1-1 and V is TRBV7-2; D ambiguous. V lost 4 bases and J lost 1, with 10 bases in between. The germline V gene has CDR1 SGHTA and CDR2 FQGNSA. The CDR3 length is 14 residues. The CDR3 region has the DNA TGTGCCAGCAGCTACCTGAGTGGGAACACTGAAGCTTTCTTT. Translation gives CASSYLSGNTEAFF.

This chain joins TRBV10-3 and TRBJ2-3; 7 nucleotides match TRBD2. V shed 2 bases, J shed 1 base, and the junction held 3 bases outside the gene matches. The CDR3 has 15 amino acids. Germline V gene sequence: CDR1 ENHRY, CDR2 SYGVKD. CDR3 in DNA: TGTGCCATCAGTGAGAACAGCGGGGGCACAGATACGCAGTATTTT. Translating gives CAISENSGGTDTQYF.

The chain has TRBV5-1 and TRBJ2-1; D call uncertain. The CDR3 is 14 residues long. Looked up from germline, CDR1 is SGHRS and CDR2 is YFSETQ. The V end was cut by 0 bases, the J end by 7 bases, with 11 bases between. In DNA, the CDR3 is TGCGCCAGCAGCTTGGCAGGCCCCCGGAATGAGCAGTTCTTC. It specifies CASSLAGPRNEQFF.

This sequence joins TRBV15 and TRBJ1-1; 7 nucleotides align to TRBD1. Trimming cost V 5 bases and J 0 bases; bases outside gene matches: 12. Looked up from germline, CDR1 is LNHNV and CDR2 is YYDKDF (reference sequence). This CDR3 has 17 amino acids. CDR3 amino acids: CATSAGLSGTVNTEAFF. DNA for the CDR3: TGTGCCACCAGCGCAGGGTTATCCGGGACAGTGAACACTGAAGCTTTCTTT.

This clone has only a few counts. The chain carries TRBV6-5 and TRBJ1-4; tentatively, D is TRBD1 (5 bases). CDR1 and CDR2 (germline): MNHEY, SVGAGI. This CDR3 region has 16 residues. The V and J ends lost 3 bases and 4 bases respectively, with 15 bases between them. The CDR3 region is CASSYVPGGVNEKLFF. Written as DNA, the CDR3 is TGTGCCAGCAGTTATGTTCCTGGGGGGGTTAATGAAAAACTGTTTTTT.

The V and J genes are TRBV5-4 and TRBJ2-3; possible D gene TRBD2, 6 bases. From germline, CDR1 is SGHNT and CDR2 YYREEE (reference sequence). There are 14 residues in the CDR3. Trimming removed 4 bases at V and 4 bases at J, with 13 bases between. The CDR3 DNA reads as TGTGCCAGCAGCCCGACTAGTTTTGCAGATACGCAGTATTTT. This encodes CASSPTSFADTQYF. Combining the CDR3 with reference TRBV5-4 and TRBJ2-3 gives the whole variable domain ETGVTQSPTHLIKTRGQQVTLRCSSQSGHNTVSWYQQALGQGPQFIFQYYREEENGRGNFPPRFSGLQFPNYSSELNVNALELDDSALYLCASSPTSFADTQYFGPGTRLTVL.

V usage is TRBV6-5 and J usage is TRBJ2-1; 9 bases map to TRBD1. This CDR3 is 15 amino acids long. V shed 5 bases, J shed 8 bases, and the junction held 10 bases outside the gene matches. Germline-derived CDR1 and CDR2 are MNHEY and SVGAGI. The CDR3 sequence is CASSKQGASFHEQFF. As DNA, the CDR3 is TGTGCCAGCAGTAAACAGGGGGCGAGTTTCCATGAGCAGTTCTTC.

CDR3 nucleotides: TGTGCCAGCAGCTCCTGGAACACCGGGGAGCTGTTTTTT. Protein product: CASSSWNTGELFF. This chain joins TRBV13 and TRBJ2-2; D call uncertain. The CDR3 extends over 13 amino acids. V was shortened by 4 bases and J by 1 base, with 4 bases between the two germline ends. In germline, CDR1 is PRHDT, CDR2 FYEKMQ (reference sequence).

The chain recombines TRBV27 with TRBJ2-7; 12 positions match TRBD2. In germline, CDR1 is MNHEY, CDR2 SMNVEV (reference sequence). Losses at the gene ends were 5 bases for V and 3 bases for J; bases not matched to a gene: 14. There are 18 residues in the CDR3. The CDR3 DNA follows: TGTGCCAGCAGTCAGAGACTAGCGGGAGTTGATTCGCTCTACGAGCAGTACTTC. Its translation is CASSQRLAGVDSLYEQYF.

The gene calls are TRBV9 and TRBJ2-5; the match to TRBD2 covers 9 bases. This CDR3 has 16 residues. J lost 5 bases, V lost 2 bases, and 10 bases had no gene match. Germline loops: CDR1 SGDLS, CDR2 YYNGEE. This CDR3 reads CASSVGGLAGLETQYF. The CDR3 coding sequence is TGTGCCAGCAGCGTGGGGGGACTAGCAGGTCTGGAGACCCAGTACTTC.

This chain uses TRBV5-4 with TRBJ2-3; 8 bases are shared with TRBD2. Germline CDR1 SGHNT, CDR2 YYREEE (reference sequence). Trimming cost V 0 bases and J 4 bases; bases outside gene matches: 4. There are 15 residues in the CDR3. The CDR3 loop is CASSLEAAGADTQYF. For the CDR3, the DNA is TGTGCCAGCAGCTTGGAGGCAGCGGGGGCAGATACGCAGTATTTT.

The chain is built from TRBV5-1 and TRBJ2-3; D not resolved. Germline V gene lookup returns CDR1 SGHRS and CDR2 YFSETQ. The CDR3 totals 14 residues. Trimming shortened V by 5 bases and J by 2 bases, and 12 bases separated the two germline ends. Here the CDR3 DNA reads TGCGCCAGCAGTCACCGATCAGACACAGATACGCAGTATTTT. Translated, it gives CASSHRSDTDTQYF. Full variable domain (missing parts from reference TRBV5-1 and TRBJ2-3): KAGVTQTPRYLIKTRGQQVTLSCSPISGHRSVSWYQQTPGQGLQFLFEYFSETQRNKGNFPGRFSGRQFSNSRSEMNVSTLELGDSALYLCASSHRSDTDTQYFGPGTRLTVL.

This chain connects TRBV2 to TRBJ2-3; TRBD2 matches 9 bases. The germline V gene has CDR1 SNHLY and CDR2 FYNNEI. The CDR3 is 16 residues long. V was clipped by 3 bases and J by 2 bases; unmatched bases: 6. In DNA, the CDR3 is TGTGCCAGCAGTGAGGCGGGGGGGACCCTCACAGATACGCAGTATTTT. This gives the protein CASSEAGGTLTDTQYF.

The chain employs TRBV18 and TRBJ1-2, with TRBD1 as a possible D gene (6 bases). Trimming shortened V by 0 bases and J by 6 bases, and 17 bases separated the two germline ends. This CDR3 is 16 amino acids long. Germline loops: CDR1 KGHSH, CDR2 LQKENI. The CDR3 DNA is TGTGCCAGCTCACCACCGAATCTCCAGGGGCGAAATGGCTACACCTTC. It yields the protein CASSPPNLQGRNGYTF.

On this clone itself: One end of the junction does not line up with germline, which may come from a read error. The CDR3 is CASSAGYNTEAFF. The DNA of the CDR3 is TGTGCTAGCAGCGCAGGGTACAACACTGAAGCTTTCTTT. V gene TRBV7-7 combines with J gene TRBJ1-1; TRBD1 might be the D (5 bases). This CDR3 has 13 amino acids. The germline V gene has CDR1 SSHAT and CDR2 FNYEAQ (reference sequence).

The chain combines TRBV2 with TRBJ2-2; maybe TRBD2 (6 bases). Trimming cost V 3 bases and J 6 bases, with 11 bases left between them. The germline V gene has CDR1 SNHLY and CDR2 FYNNEI. The CDR3 has 14 residues. DNA of the CDR3: TGTGCCAGCAGTGACGGAGGGACCGCCGGGGAGCTGTTTTTT. It specifies CASSDGGTAGELFF.

A remark on this clone: The junction and the germline gene differ at one end; a read error may be behind it. The chain uses TRBV7-9 and TRBJ2-3; 10 bases agree with TRBD1. The germline V gene encodes CDR1 SEHNR and CDR2 FQNEAQ (reference sequence). CDR3 length: 16 residues. The CDR3 nucleotides are TGTTCCAGCAGCGGGTCCGGGACAGGGGACACAGATACGCAGTATTTT. It encodes CSSSGSGTGDTDTQYF.

The chain has TRBV5-4 and TRBJ2-1; TRBD2 aligns across 9 bases. The CDR3 runs 14 residues. Germline lookup yields CDR1 SGHNT and CDR2 YYREEE (reference sequence). The trim removed 4 bases at V and 7 bases at J, leaving 6 bases unmatched. CDR3 in DNA: TGTGCCAGCAGCCCCGGGGGACTAGCTAATGAGCAGTTCTTC. Its translation is CASSPGGLANEQFF. Full variable domain (missing parts from reference TRBV5-4 and TRBJ2-1): ETGVTQSPTHLIKTRGQQVTLRCSSQSGHNTVSWYQQALGQGPQFIFQYYREEENGRGNFPPRFSGLQFPNYSSELNVNALELDDSALYLCASSPGGLANEQFFGPGTRLTVL.

The V gene is TRBV5-1, the J gene TRBJ2-6; D unclear. The CDR3 spans 17 residues. Trimming left V 2 bases short and J 0 bases short, with 12 bases between. Germline CDR1 and CDR2: SGHRS and YFSETQ. CDR3 nucleotide sequence: TGCGCCAGCAGCTTTTCCCCCCTAGGCTCTGGGGCCAACGTCCTGACTTTC. Translated, it gives CASSFSPLGSGANVLTF.